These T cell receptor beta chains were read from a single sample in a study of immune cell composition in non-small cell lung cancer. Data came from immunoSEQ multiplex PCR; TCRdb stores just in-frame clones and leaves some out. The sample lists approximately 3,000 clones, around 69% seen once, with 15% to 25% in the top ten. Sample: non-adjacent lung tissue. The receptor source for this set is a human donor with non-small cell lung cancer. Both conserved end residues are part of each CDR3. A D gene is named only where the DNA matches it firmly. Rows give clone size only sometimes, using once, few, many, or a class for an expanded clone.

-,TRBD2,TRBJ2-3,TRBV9,TGTGCCAGCAGCGTAGCTAGCGGGGGCACAGATACGCAGTATTTT,CASSVASGGTDTQYF
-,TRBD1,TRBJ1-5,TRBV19,TGTGCCAGTCAGGACAGGCTAAACCTCAATCAGCCCCAGCATTTT,CASQDRLNLNQPQHF
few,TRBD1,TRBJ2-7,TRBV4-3,TGCGCCAGCAGCCAAGACTGGGGACAGGGGCCCTACGAGCAGTACTTC,CASSQDWGQGPYEQYF
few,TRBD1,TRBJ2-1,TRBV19,TGTGCCAGTAGTGGGCCGACAGGGGCCCACAATGAGCAGTTCTTC,CASSGPTGAHNEQFF
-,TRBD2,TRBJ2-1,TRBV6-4,TGTGCCAGCAGTGAGGAAGGCGGGGGCTCCTACAATGAGCAGTTCTTC,CASSEEGGGSYNEQFF
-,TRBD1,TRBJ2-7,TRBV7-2,TGTGCCAGCAGCTTAGCCGGGCAGGGGGCCTACGAGCAGTACTTC,CASSLAGQGAYEQYF
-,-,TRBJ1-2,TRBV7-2,TGTGCCAGCAGCTTTATTTCACAGGTGAACTATGGCTACACCTTC,CASSFISQVNYGYTF
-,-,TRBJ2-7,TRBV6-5,TGTGCCAGCAGTTACCGCCTAGATTCGGGCGAGCAGTACTTC,CASSYRLDSGEQYF
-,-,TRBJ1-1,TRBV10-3,TGTGCCATCAGTGAGTCGCGCACTAAGAACACTGAAGCTTTCTTT,CAISESRTKNTEAFF
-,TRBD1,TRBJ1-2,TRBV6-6,TGTGCCAGCAGGGGTGGACAGGCCTGGTCTCATGGCTACACCTTC,CASRGGQAWSHGYTF
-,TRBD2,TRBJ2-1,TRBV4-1,TGCGCCAGCAGGTCGGGACTAGCGGGGGGAAATGAGCAGTTCTTC,CASRSGLAGGNEQFF
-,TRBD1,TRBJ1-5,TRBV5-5,TGTGCCAGCAGCACATCACAGGGGATACCCCAGCATTTT,CASSTSQGIPQHF
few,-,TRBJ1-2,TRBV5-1,TGCGCCAGCAGCTTGGAATGGGGCGGCTATGGCTACACCTTC,CASSLEWGGYGYTF
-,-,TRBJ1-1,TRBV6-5,TGTGCCAGCTTGAGAGATAAAGTGAACACTGAAGCTTTCTTT,CASLRDKVNTEAFF
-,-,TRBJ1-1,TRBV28,TGTGCCAGCAGACCGGCGGGGGTGGGCACTGAAGCTTTCTTT,CASRPAGVGTEAFF
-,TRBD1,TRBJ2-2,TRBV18,TGTGCCAGCTCACCAAACAGGGGGCGCGACACCGGGGAGCTGTTTTTT,CASSPNRGRDTGELFF
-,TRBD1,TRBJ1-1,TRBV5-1,TGCGCCAGCAGCTTGCGACCCCCAGGGGGAATTGGCACTGAAGCTTTCTTT,CASSLRPPGGIGTEAFF
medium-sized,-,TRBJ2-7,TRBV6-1,TGTGCCATTACTGACGACAGGCCCCCCTACGAGCAGTACTTC,CAITDDRPPYEQYF
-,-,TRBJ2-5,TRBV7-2,TGTGCCAGCAGCCCGGCGGGCGACCCAAGATGGACCCAGTACTTC,CASSPAGDPRWTQYF
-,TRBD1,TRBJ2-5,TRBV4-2,TGTGCCACCAGGCTGAGCACAGGGGGCGAGGAGACCCAGTACTTC,CATRLSTGGEETQYF
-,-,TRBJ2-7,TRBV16,TGTGCCAGCAGCCCGCGGTCAGCAATCTACGAGCAGTACTTC,CASSPRSAIYEQYF